Sequencing of this TCR beta chain was carried out in a study of PD-1 blockade in classical Hodgkin lymphoma. Study background: Nivolumab was given intravenously to patients at 3 mg/kg every 2 weeks. Findings and limits, study-wide: Nivolumab initiation under 1 year post-ASCT meant exclusion. By C4D1, diversity of CD4+ TCRs had risen significantly, whereas that of CD8+ TCRs had not.

The assay was immunoSEQ multiplex PCR, and TCRdb's table has in-frame clones only and misses some. The sample yields 18,000 or so clones, about three quarters seen once. As concerns this clone: Its target is unknown.

Time point here: cycle 4 day 1 (C4D1), after 6 weeks of nivolumab. Every patient had relapsed following autologous stem cell transplantation, and cohorts differed in brentuximab vedotin exposure. Thawed PBMCs underwent magnetic negative selection to yield purified CD4+ T cells. Complete response, partial response or progressive disease constituted the best response categories observed. The CDR3 length is 16 residues. V was trimmed by 5 bases and J by 2 bases, leaving 17 bases between them. From germline, CDR1 is MDHEN and CDR2 SYDVKM. Material: CD4+ T cells from blood, obtained before the fourth cycle of nivolumab. The clonotype originates from a human donor with classical Hodgkin lymphoma. The chain recombines TRBV28 with TRBJ2-3; D gene unclear. Here the CDR3 reads CASSNTSPGHTDTQYF. CDR3 DNA sequence: TGTGCCAGCAGTAATACCTCTCCGGGCCACACAGATACGCAGTATTTT.